The T cell receptor beta chain under discussion was sequenced for a study of blood T cell repertoires in COVID-19. As processed by the authors: Amplification with reference gene primers provided the estimates of nucleated cell counts. Method: immunoSEQ multiplex PCR; TCRdb's copy keeps in-frame clones and lacks some. That table is the source of V, J and clone size, and D and trimming were worked out from the DNA. The sample includes 150,000 to 200,000 clones, around 86% of them seen just once. The CDR3 has 13 residues. The trim removed 3 bases at V and 6 bases at J, leaving 3 bases unmatched. Germline V lookup: CDR1 MNHEY, CDR2 SMNVEV (reference sequence).

The origin of this receptor is an elderly woman in a cohort sampled during active or convalescent COVID-19. J is TRBJ1-1 and V is TRBV27, with 8 bases lining up with TRBD1. Sequenced material: peripheral blood. The CDR3 region has the DNA TGTGCCAGCAGTTTCGCACAGGGGGCTGAAGCTTTCTTT. The encoded protein is CASSFAQGAEAFF.